Sequencing of this T cell receptor (beta chain) was carried out in a study of blood T cell repertoires in COVID-19. Measured with immunoSEQ multiplex PCR; TCRdb has only the in-frame clones, and not every one. The table has approximately 200,000 clones, about 84% seen once; the top ten hold around 7.4%. V lost 3 bases and J lost 6, with 5 bases in between. This CDR3 has 12 amino acids. Looked up from germline, CDR1 is LNHDA and CDR2 is SQIVND (reference sequence). The rearrangement links TRBV19 to TRBJ2-2; D is undetermined. Sequenced: PBMCs or T cells enriched from blood (not recorded which). The clonotype was recovered from a woman aged 40-49 years with acute COVID-19. DNA of the CDR3: TGTGCCAGTAGTATCATAGCCGGGGAGCTGTTTTTT. Encoded protein: CASSIIAGELFF.